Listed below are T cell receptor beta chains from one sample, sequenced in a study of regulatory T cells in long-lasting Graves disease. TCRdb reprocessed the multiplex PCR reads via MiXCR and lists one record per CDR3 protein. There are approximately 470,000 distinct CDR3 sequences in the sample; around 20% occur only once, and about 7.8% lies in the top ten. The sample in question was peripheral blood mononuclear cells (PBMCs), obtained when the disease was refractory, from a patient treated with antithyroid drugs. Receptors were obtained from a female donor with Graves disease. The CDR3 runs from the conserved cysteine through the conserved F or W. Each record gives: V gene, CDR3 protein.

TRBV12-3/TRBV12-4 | CASSDREDQPQHF
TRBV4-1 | CASSSRIGTEAFF
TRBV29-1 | CSVGHGTGAEQFF
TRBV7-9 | CASENEGNEQYF
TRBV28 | CATVSGEGSVYTF
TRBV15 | CATSRGSGNSPLHF
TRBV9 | CASSALDGTRSLGNTIYF
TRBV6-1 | CASSPLGDYGYTF
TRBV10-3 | CAISESIDRSYEQYF
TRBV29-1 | CTTRGRGSKNIQYF
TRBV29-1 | CSVVGLGGTYEQYF
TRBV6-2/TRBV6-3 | CASSYGGTDQPQHF
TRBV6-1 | CASSGSRTSGRGPQETQYF
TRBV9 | CASSVEAGGLNIQYF